A single sample is the source of the 25 T cell receptor beta chains below, sequenced in a study of control samples from healthy donors and cancer patients. Sequencing used immunoSEQ multiplex PCR; TCRdb keeps in-frame clones, though not all of them. The top ten hold approximately 1.2% of the sample, which has about 60,000 clones, about nine tenths seen once. Sequencing used PBMCs. These receptors came from a woman between 50 and 59 years old with colorectal cancer.

This clone was seen a single time. V gene TRBV7-9 combines with J gene TRBJ1-2, with 9 bases identical to TRBD1. Losses at the gene ends were 5 bases for V and 8 bases for J; bases not matched to a gene: 9. The CDR3 is made up of 14 amino acids. Germline V gives CDR1 SEHNR, CDR2 FQNEAQ (reference sequence). The CDR3: CASSTPGTGSGYTF. For the CDR3, the DNA is TGTGCCAGCAGCACCCCCGGGACAGGGAGCGGCTACACCTTC.

The chain links TRBV5-1 to TRBJ1-6; possible D gene TRBD1, 5 bases. Germline CDR1 is SGHRS and CDR2 is YFSETQ. With 0 bases removed from V and 6 bases from J, the gap between germline ends came to 13 bases. The CDR3 spans 16 residues. The CDR3 nucleotides read TGCGCCAGCAGCTTGGAGGGGTCTATGGTTAATTCACCCCTCCACTTT. Amino acids: CASSLEGSMVNSPLHF. Looking up the rest from reference TRBV5-1 and TRBJ1-6 gives the full variable domain: KAGVTQTPRYLIKTRGQQVTLSCSPISGHRSVSWYQQTPGQGLQFLFEYFSETQRNKGNFPGRFSGRQFSNSRSEMNVSTLELGDSALYLCASSLEGSMVNSPLHFGNGTRLTVT.

The chain joins TRBV18 to TRBJ2-7; TRBD1 matches at 7 bases. The CDR3 totals 15 residues. V gave up 3 bases and J gave up 0 bases; unmatched junction bases: 5. CDR1 and CDR2 from the germline V gene are KGHSH and LQKENI. The CDR3 sequence is CASSPPGQSSYEQYF. The CDR3 bases are TGTGCCAGCTCACCCCCGGGACAGAGCTCCTACGAGCAGTACTTC. Together with reference TRBV18 and TRBJ2-7, the CDR3 gives the full variable domain: NAGVMQNPRHLVRRRGQEARLRCSPMKGHSHVYWYRQLPEEGLKFMVYLQKENIIDESGMPKERFSAEFPKEGPSILRIQQVVRGDSAAYFCASSPPGQSSYEQYFGPGTRLTVT.

The CDR3, as DNA: TGTGCCAGCAGTGACAGGGCCACGTCGACAAACATTCAGTACTTC. It translates to CASSDRATSTNIQYF. The chain is built from TRBV2 and TRBJ2-4, with D perhaps TRBD1 (5 bases). The CDR3 is made up of 15 amino acids. Germline CDR1 reads SNHLY; CDR2 reads FYNNEI. V gave up 3 bases and J gave up 6 bases, with 15 bases separating them. The full variable domain, its missing parts supplied by reference TRBV2 and TRBJ2-4, is EPEVTQTPSHQVTQMGQEVILRCVPISNHLYFYWYRQILGQKVEFLVSFYNNEISEKSEIFDDQFSVERPDGSNFTLKIRSTKLEDSAMYFCASSDRATSTNIQYFGAGTRLSVL.

Points on this clone: One junction end does not reproduce the germline sequence, and a read error may be involved. The V call is TRBV11-3, the J call TRBJ2-2, with TRBD1 matching 12 bases. This CDR3 has 15 amino acids. CDR1 is SGHNT and CDR2 is YENEEA in the germline V gene. The CDR3, as DNA: TGTGCCAGCAGCTTCGGGACAGGGGGCACCAGGGAGCTGTTTTTT. Encoded protein: CASSFGTGGTRELFF.

V is TRBV7-9 and J is TRBJ1-2; D is ambiguous. Germline values: CDR1 SEHNR, CDR2 FQNEAQ (reference sequence). V was cut by 6 bases and J by 2 bases, with 19 bases left in between. The CDR3 contains 16 residues. CDR3 bases: TGTGCCAGCAGTACCCCGTCCCGGACGGCAAACTATGGCTACACCTTC. Protein sequence: CASSTPSRTANYGYTF.

Here the CDR3 reads CASSLAWGPGYNEQFF. DNA for the CDR3: TGTGCCAGCAGCTTAGCGTGGGGGCCGGGGTACAATGAGCAGTTCTTC. The rearrangement uses TRBV11-2 and TRBJ2-1; D is possibly TRBD1 (6 bases). The CDR3 covers 16 residues. V was shortened by 1 base and J by 4 bases, with 14 bases between the two germline ends. Germline V gene sequence: CDR1 SGHAT, CDR2 FQNNGV.

The chain carries TRBV3-1 (or the pseudogene TRBV3-2) and TRBJ2-7; the D gene is possibly TRBD2 (5 bases). The V and J ends lost 0 bases and 1 base respectively, with 10 bases between them. This CDR3 has 15 residues. The germline CDR1 and CDR2 sequences are LGHDT and YNNKEL (reference sequence). The chain's CDR3 is CASSQDPTGSYEQYF. CDR3 nucleotide sequence: TGTGCCAGCAGCCAAGATCCAACGGGATCCTACGAGCAGTACTTC.

The rearrangement links TRBV27 to TRBJ2-7, with 9 bases fitting TRBD1. The J segment lost 2 bases and the V segment lost 6 bases, leaving 5 bases of the junction unmatched. The CDR3 is 14 residues long. Looked up from germline, CDR1 is MNHEY and CDR2 is SMNVEV (reference sequence). The CDR3 region has the DNA TGTGCCAGCAGGCTGACAGGGGGGCCCTACGAGCAGTACTTC. It codes for CASRLTGGPYEQYF.

The chain is built from TRBV4-2 and TRBJ2-7; 8 bases align to TRBD2. This CDR3 is 16 amino acids long. Germline lookup yields CDR1 LGHNA and CDR2 YNFKEQ. The V gene end was trimmed by 4 bases and the J gene end by 5 bases; junction bases not matched to a gene: 13. The CDR3 is CASSRGLAQPFHEQYF. CDR3 DNA: TGTGCCAGCAGCCGCGGACTAGCTCAACCTTTTCACGAGCAGTACTTC.

This chain connects TRBV28 to TRBJ1-5; the D gene is possibly TRBD1 (5 bases). Between the trimmed V and J ends, which lost 6 bases and 6 bases, there was a span of 15 bases. The CDR3 length is 14 residues. The germline V gene has CDR1 MDHEN and CDR2 SYDVKM. As DNA, the CDR3 is TGTGCCAGCAGCCCCCTGGGGCGTCGTCAGCCCCAGCATTTT. It encodes CASSPLGRRQPQHF.

J is TRBJ1-2 and V is TRBV6-5, with D unresolved. Per germline, CDR1 MNHEY and CDR2 SVGAGI. The V and J ends lost 2 bases and 2 bases respectively, with 9 bases between them. CDR3 length: 14 amino acids. The CDR3 loop is CASSYRQKNYGYTF. The CDR3, as DNA: TGTGCCAGCAGTTACCGGCAGAAAAACTATGGCTACACCTTC.

The J gene is TRBJ2-1, the V gene TRBV6-2 or TRBV6-3; possible D gene TRBD2, 5 bases. Per germline, CDR1 MNHEY and CDR2 SVGEGT. The CDR3 is 16 amino acids. V was clipped by 0 bases and J by 5 bases, with 14 bases between them. For the CDR3, the DNA is TGTGCCAGCAGTTACTCGTCGGGGTTCGGTGACAATGAGCAGTTCTTC. This codes for CASSYSSGFGDNEQFF.

The rearrangement uses TRBV28 and TRBJ2-5; 8 bases line up with TRBD2. The CDR3 sequence is 15 residues long. V was clipped by 4 bases and J by 4 bases; unmatched bases: 8. Germline V gene lookup returns CDR1 MDHEN and CDR2 SYDVKM. CDR3 DNA: TGTGCCAGCAGTTCCACGGGAGGGGTTGGAGAGACCCAGTACTTC. Its translation: CASSSTGGVGETQYF. The whole variable domain, remainder taken from reference TRBV28 and TRBJ2-5, is DVKVTQSSRYLVKRTGEKVFLECVQDMDHENMFWYRQDPGLGLRLIYFSYDVKMKEKGDIPEGYSVSREKKERFSLILESASTNQTSMYLCASSSTGGVGETQYFGPGTRLLVL.

This clone was seen once. The genes are TRBV28 and TRBJ1-1, with 7 nucleotides matching TRBD1. The V segment lost 3 bases and the J segment 6 bases; nucleotides outside the gene matches: 4. The CDR3 is made up of 13 amino acids. CDR1 is MDHEN, CDR2 SYDVKM, per germline. The CDR3 here is CASSLGQHAEAFF. CDR3 in DNA: TGTGCCAGCAGTTTGGGACAGCATGCTGAAGCTTTCTTT.

V and J are TRBV7-9 and TRBJ2-2; D might be TRBD1 or TRBD2, each matching 5 bases. The CDR3 runs 12 residues. The germline V gene has CDR1 SEHNR and CDR2 FQNEAQ (reference sequence). Trimming stripped 3 bases from V and 6 bases from J, with 5 bases between. This chain's CDR3 is CASSLGAGELFF. The CDR3 DNA reads TGTGCCAGCAGCTTGGGGGCCGGGGAGCTGTTTTTT.

The chain employs TRBV5-4 and TRBJ1-1; no reliable D call. CDR3 length: 14 amino acids. The V gene's germline CDR1 is SGHNT and CDR2 YYREEE (reference sequence). V dropped 4 bases and J dropped 2 bases, with 12 bases sitting between them. CDR3 sequence: CASSREGVNTEAFF. The CDR3 DNA sequence: TGTGCCAGCAGCCGGGAGGGAGTAAACACTGAAGCTTTCTTT. Based on the CDR3 plus reference TRBV5-4 and TRBJ1-1, the full variable domain is ETGVTQSPTHLIKTRGQQVTLRCSSQSGHNTVSWYQQALGQGPQFIFQYYREEENGRGNFPPRFSGLQFPNYSSELNVNALELDDSALYLCASSREGVNTEAFFGQGTRLTVV.

The chain couples TRBV6-4 to TRBJ2-2; D unresolved. The CDR3 consists of 13 residues. CDR1 is MRHNA, CDR2 SNTAGT, per germline. The V gene lost 0 bases and the J gene lost 7 bases, with 6 bases spanning the gap. The CDR3 loop is CASSDSIVGELFF. Written as DNA, the CDR3 is TGTGCCAGCAGTGACTCGATCGTCGGGGAGCTGTTTTTT.

This clone was counted between two and nine times. Other DNA sequences in the sample encode the same CDR3. The chain uses TRBV5-1 and TRBJ2-1; 15 bases line up with TRBD2. This CDR3 region has 15 residues. With V trimmed by 4 bases and J by 6 bases, 2 bases remained unmatched. Germline V gene data show CDR1 as SGHRS and CDR2 as YFSETQ. The CDR3 region has the DNA TGCGCCAGCAGCCTGGGACTAGCGGGAGGCAATGAGCAGTTCTTC. This sequence encodes CASSLGLAGGNEQFF.

This clone showed up just a few times. The chain carries TRBV6-1 and TRBJ2-3; perhaps TRBD1 as D (5 bases). V shed 1 base and J shed 0 bases, with 17 bases lying between them. The CDR3 contains 18 residues. Germline V gives CDR1 MNHNS, CDR2 SASEGT. The CDR3 loop reads CASSEVVWGPASTDTQYF. The CDR3 nucleotides read TGTGCCAGCAGTGAAGTAGTCTGGGGCCCGGCTAGCACAGATACGCAGTATTTT.

This clone was picked up one time. The V call is TRBV6-4, the J call TRBJ2-3; D perhaps matches TRBD1 (6 bases). Germline V lookup: CDR1 MRHNA, CDR2 SNTAGT. The CDR3 covers 13 residues. Trimming left V 2 bases short and J 4 bases short, with 7 bases between. The CDR3 is CASSDGGPDTQYF. CDR3 DNA sequence: TGTGCCAGCAGTGACGGGGGCCCAGATACGCAGTATTTT.

V and J are TRBV6-1 and TRBJ1-3; D remains ambiguous. Germline V gene lookup returns CDR1 MNHNS and CDR2 SASEGT. The V end was cut by 2 bases, the J end by 4 bases, with 9 bases between. The CDR3 runs 14 residues. The CDR3 nucleotides are TGTGCCAGCAGTGAATTGGGATCCGGAAACACCATATATTTT. Residues: CASSELGSGNTIYF.

This clone was recorded once. The chain has TRBV6-5 and TRBJ1-2, with D unresolved. The V and J ends lost 6 bases and 4 bases respectively, with 15 bases between them. CDR1 MNHEY and CDR2 SVGAGI come from the germline V gene. This CDR3 is 14 amino acids long. The CDR3 reads CASSIIGGSYGYTF. The CDR3 DNA is TGTGCCAGCAGCATCATAGGCGGCAGCTATGGCTACACCTTC.

The chain uses TRBV11-2 and TRBJ1-1, with 9 bases that match TRBD1. Losses at the gene ends were 0 bases for V and 10 bases for J; bases not matched to a gene: 6. Germline CDR1 SGHAT, CDR2 FQNNGV. The CDR3 contains 14 residues. For the CDR3, the DNA is TGTGCCAGCAGCTTAGAAGGGACAGGGTTGCGAGCTTTCTTT. Translating it yields CASSLEGTGLRAFF.

The chain couples TRBV11-3 to TRBJ1-1; 10 bases agree with TRBD1. The CDR3 extends over 12 amino acids. The germline gives CDR1 SGHNT, CDR2 YENEEA. Losses at the gene ends were 6 bases for V and 11 bases for J; bases not matched to a gene: 6. The CDR3 here is CASRRDRGPAFF. The CDR3 nucleotides are TGTGCCAGCAGACGGGACAGGGGTCCGGCTTTCTTT.